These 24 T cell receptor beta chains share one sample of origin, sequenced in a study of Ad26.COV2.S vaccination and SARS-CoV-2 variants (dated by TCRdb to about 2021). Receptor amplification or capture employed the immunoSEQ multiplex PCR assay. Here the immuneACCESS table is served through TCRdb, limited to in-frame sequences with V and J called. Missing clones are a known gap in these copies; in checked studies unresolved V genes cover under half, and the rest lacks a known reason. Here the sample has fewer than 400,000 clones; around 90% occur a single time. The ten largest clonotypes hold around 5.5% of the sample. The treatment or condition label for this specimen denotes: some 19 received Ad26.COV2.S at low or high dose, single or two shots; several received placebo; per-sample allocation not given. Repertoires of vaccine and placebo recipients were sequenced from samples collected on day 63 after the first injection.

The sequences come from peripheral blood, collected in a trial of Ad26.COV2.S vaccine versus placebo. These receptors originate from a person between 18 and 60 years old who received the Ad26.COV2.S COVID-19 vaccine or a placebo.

The CDR3 reads CASSLESVNTEAFF. The CDR3 region has the DNA TGCGCCAGCAGCTTGGAATCAGTGAACACTGAAGCTTTCTTT. This chain links TRBV5-1 with TRBJ1-1; D unresolved. Germline CDR1 SGHRS, CDR2 YFSETQ. V was trimmed by 0 bases and J by 0 bases, leaving 6 bases between them. The CDR3 extends over 14 amino acids.

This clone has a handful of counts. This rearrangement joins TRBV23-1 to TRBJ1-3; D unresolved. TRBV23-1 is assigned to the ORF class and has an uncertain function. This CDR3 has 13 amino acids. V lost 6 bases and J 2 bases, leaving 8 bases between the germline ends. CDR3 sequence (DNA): TGCGCCAGCAGATCGCAGGCTGGAAACACCATATATTTT. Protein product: CASRSQAGNTIYF.

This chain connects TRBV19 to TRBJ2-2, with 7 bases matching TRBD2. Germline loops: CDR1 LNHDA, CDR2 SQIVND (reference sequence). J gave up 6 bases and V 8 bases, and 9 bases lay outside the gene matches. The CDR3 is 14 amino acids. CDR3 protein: CASEGGRMSGELFF. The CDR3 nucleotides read TGTGCCAGTGAGGGCGGGAGAATGTCCGGGGAGCTGTTTTTT.

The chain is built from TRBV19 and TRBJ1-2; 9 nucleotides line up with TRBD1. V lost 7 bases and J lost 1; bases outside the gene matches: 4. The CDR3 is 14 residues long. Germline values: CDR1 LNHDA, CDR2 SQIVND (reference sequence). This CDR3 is CASTSGQGNYGYTF. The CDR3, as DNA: TGTGCCAGTACCTCGGGACAGGGTAACTATGGCTACACCTTC.

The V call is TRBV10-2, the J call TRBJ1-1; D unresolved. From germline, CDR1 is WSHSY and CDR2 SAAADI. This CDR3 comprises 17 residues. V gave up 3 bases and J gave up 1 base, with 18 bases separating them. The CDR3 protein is CASSDPVALRGNTEAFF. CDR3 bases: TGCGCCAGCAGTGACCCCGTCGCACTCCGGGGGAACACTGAAGCTTTCTTT.

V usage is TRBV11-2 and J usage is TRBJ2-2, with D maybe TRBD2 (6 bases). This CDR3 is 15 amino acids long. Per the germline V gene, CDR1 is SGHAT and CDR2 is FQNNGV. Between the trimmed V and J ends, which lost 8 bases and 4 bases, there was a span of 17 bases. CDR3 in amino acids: CASAAWTGVTGELFF. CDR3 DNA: TGTGCCAGCGCCGCATGGACGGGAGTCACCGGGGAGCTGTTTTTT.

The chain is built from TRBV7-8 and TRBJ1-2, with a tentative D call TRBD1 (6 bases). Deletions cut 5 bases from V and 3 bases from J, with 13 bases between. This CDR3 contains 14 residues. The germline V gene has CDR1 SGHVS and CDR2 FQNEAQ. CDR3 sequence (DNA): TGTGCCAGCAGCCCTAACAGGGCCGACTATGGCTACACCTTC. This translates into CASSPNRADYGYTF. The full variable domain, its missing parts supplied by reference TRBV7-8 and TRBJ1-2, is GAGVSQSPRYKVAKRGQDVALRCDPISGHVSLFWYQQALGQGPEFLTYFQNEAQLDKSGLPSDRFFAERPEGSVSTLKIQRTQQEDSAVYLCASSPNRADYGYTFGSGTRLTVV.

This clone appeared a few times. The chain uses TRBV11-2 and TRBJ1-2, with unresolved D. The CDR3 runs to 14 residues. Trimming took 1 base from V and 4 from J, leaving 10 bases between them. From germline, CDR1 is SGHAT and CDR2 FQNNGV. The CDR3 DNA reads TGTGCCAGCAGCTTAGCTGGGGAGGGCTATGGCTACACCTTC. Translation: CASSLAGEGYGYTF. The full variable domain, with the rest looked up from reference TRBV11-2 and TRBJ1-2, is EAGVAQSPRYKIIEKRQSVAFWCNPISGHATLYWYQQILGQGPKLLIQFQNNGVVDDSQLPKDRFSAERLKGVDSTLKIQPAKLEDSAVYLCASSLAGEGYGYTFGSGTRLTVV.

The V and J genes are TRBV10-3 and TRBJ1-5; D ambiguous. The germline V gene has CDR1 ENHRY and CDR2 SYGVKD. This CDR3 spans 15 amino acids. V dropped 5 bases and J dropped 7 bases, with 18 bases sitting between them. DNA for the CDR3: TGTGCCATCAGTTCCGGGGTAGGGATGGGACAGCCCCAGCATTTT. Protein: CAISSGVGMGQPQHF.

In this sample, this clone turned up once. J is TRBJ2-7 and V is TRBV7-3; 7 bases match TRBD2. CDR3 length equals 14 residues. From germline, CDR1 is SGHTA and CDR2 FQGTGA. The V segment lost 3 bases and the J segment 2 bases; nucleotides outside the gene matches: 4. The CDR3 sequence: CASSFEGGPYEQYV. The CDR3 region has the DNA TGTGCCAGCAGCTTCGAGGGAGGGCCCTACGAGCAGTACGTC.

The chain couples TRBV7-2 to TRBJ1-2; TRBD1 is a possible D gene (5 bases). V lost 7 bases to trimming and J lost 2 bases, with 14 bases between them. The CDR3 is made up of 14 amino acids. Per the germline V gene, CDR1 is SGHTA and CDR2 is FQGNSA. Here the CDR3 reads CASTRIRGNYGYTF. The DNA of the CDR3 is TGTGCCAGCACCCGTATTAGGGGCAACTATGGCTACACCTTC. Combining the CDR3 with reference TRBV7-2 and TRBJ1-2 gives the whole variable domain GAGVSQSPSNKVTEKGKDVELRCDPISGHTALYWYRQSLGQGLEFLIYFQGNSAPDKSGLPSDRFSAERTGGSVSTLTIQRTQQEDSAVYLCASTRIRGNYGYTFGSGTRLTVV.

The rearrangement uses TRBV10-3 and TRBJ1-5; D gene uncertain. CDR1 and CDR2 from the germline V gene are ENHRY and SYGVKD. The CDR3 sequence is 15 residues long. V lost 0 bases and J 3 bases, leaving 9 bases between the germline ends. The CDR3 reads CAISESVTSNQPQHF. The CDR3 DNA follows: TGTGCCATCAGTGAGTCGGTAACTTCCAATCAGCCCCAGCATTTT.

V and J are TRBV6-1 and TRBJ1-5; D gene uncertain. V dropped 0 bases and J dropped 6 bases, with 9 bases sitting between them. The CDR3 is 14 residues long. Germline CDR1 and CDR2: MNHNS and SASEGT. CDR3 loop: CASSEASLAQPQHF. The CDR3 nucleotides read TGTGCCAGCAGTGAAGCTAGTCTGGCTCAGCCCCAGCATTTT.

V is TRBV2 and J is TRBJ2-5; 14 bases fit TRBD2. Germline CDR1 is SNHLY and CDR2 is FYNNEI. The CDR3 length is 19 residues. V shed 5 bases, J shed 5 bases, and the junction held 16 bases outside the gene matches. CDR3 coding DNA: TGTGCCAGCAGTTATACCCCTCCGACTAGCGGGGGGGCAGGGGAGACCCAGTACTTC. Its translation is CASSYTPPTSGGAGETQYF.

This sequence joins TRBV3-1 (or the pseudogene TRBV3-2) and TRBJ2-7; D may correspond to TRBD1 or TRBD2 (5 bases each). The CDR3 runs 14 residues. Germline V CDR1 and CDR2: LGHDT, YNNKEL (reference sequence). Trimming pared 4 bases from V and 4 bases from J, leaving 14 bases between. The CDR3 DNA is TGTGCCAGCAGCCCTCCAGGGACCAGGTACGAGCAGTACTTC. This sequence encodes CASSPPGTRYEQYF.

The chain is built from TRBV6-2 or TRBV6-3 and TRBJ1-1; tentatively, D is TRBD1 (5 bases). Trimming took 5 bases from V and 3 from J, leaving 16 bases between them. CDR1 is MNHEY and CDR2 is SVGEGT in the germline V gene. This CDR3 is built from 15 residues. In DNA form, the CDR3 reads TGTGCCAGCAGTCTCGGGACGACCTGGGACACTGAAGCTTTCTTT. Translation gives CASSLGTTWDTEAFF.

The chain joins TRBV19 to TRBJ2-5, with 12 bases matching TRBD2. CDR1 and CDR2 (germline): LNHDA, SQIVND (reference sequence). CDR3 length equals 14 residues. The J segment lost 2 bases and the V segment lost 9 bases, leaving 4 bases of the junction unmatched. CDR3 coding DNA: TGTGCCAGCGGAACTAGCGGGGGGCAAGAGACCCAGTACTTC. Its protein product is CASGTSGGQETQYF.

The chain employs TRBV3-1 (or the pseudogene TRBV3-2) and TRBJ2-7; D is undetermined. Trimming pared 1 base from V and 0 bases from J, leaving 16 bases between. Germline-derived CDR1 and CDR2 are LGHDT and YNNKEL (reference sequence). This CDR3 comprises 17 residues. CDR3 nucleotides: TGTGCCAGCAGCCAAGCAACCAAAGGCATACGCTCCTACGAGCAGTACTTC. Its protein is CASSQATKGIRSYEQYF.

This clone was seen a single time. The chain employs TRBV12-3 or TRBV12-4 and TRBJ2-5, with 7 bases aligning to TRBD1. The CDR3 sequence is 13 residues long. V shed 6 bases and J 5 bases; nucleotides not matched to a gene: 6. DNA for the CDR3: TGTGCCAGCAGAGGGACAGTTTTTGAGACCCAGTACTTC. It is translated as CASRGTVFETQYF.

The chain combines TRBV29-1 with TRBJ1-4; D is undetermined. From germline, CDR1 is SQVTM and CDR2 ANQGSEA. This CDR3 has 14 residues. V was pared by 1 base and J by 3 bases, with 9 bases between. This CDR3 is CSVEGGSSNEKLFF. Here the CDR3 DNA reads TGCAGCGTTGAAGGAGGATCTTCTAATGAAAAACTGTTTTTT.

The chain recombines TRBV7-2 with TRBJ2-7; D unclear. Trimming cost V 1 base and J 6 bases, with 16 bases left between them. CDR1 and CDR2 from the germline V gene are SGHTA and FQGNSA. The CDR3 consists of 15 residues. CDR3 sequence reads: CASSLEGGYFSEQYV. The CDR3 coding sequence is TGTGCCAGCAGCTTAGAAGGCGGCTACTTCTCCGAGCAGTACGTC.

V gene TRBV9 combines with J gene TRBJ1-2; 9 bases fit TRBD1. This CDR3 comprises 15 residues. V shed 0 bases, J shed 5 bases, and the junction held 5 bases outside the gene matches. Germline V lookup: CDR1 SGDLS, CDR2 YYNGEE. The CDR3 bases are TGTGCCAGCAGCGTAGATGGGACAGGGACTTATGGCTACACCTTC. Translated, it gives CASSVDGTGTYGYTF.

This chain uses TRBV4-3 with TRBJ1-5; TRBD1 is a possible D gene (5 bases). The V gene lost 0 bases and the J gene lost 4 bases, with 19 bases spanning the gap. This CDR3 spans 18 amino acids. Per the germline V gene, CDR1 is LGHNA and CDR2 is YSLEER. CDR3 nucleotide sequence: TGCGCCAGCAGCCAAGATAGGGCAGGGTTTTCGAGGAATCAGCCCCAGCATTTT. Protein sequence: CASSQDRAGFSRNQPQHF.

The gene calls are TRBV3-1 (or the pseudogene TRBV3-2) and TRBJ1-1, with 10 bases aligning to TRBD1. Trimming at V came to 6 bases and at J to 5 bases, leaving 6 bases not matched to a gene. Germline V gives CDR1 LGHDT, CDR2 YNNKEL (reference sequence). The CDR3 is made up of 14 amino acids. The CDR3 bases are TGTGCCAGCAGGGACAGGGGGGGACCGACTGAAGCTTTCTTT. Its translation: CASRDRGGPTEAFF.